The rows below give T cell receptor beta chains drawn from one sample of a study of CD8+CD57+ T cells in acquired aplastic anemia. MiXCR, applied by TCRdb to the reads, yields one record per CDR3 protein. This sample yields roughly 280,000 distinct CDR3 sequences, of which under 60% are seen a single time; 1.3% belongs to the top ten. Sequencing used sorted CD4+, CD8+, or CD8+CD57+ T cells (not recorded which) from PBMCs. These receptors originate from a human donor with aplastic anemia. Both conserved end residues are part of each CDR3. Fields, in order: J gene, clone size, D gene, V gene, CDR3 protein, CDR3 DNA. D genes are given only for firm matches. Clone size is stated in some rows and not others, as once, few, many or a class when expanded.

>TRBJ1-1|NA|TRBD1|TRBV15
CATSSGQGYTEAFF
TGTGCCACCAGTAGCGGACAGGGGTACACTGAAGCTTTCTTT
>TRBJ2-7|NA|TRBD1|TRBV19
CASSRQGKSYEQYF
TGTGCCAGTAGTCGACAGGGCAAGTCCTACGAGCAGTACTTC
>TRBJ1-1|NA|TRBD1|TRBV5-1
CASSRRDRGDEAFF
TGCGCCAGCAGCCGCAGAGACAGGGGGGATGAAGCTTTCTTT
>TRBJ2-1|NA|NA|TRBV5-4
CASSLAYEQFF
TGTGCCAGCAGCTTGGCCTATGAGCAGTTCTTC
>TRBJ2-5|NA|NA|TRBV2
CASQLRRGRGETQYF
TGTGCCAGCCAATTAAGGAGGGGGAGAGGAGAGACCCAGTACTTC
>TRBJ2-7|many|TRBD2|TRBV5-1
CASSLTGTSGVYEQYF
TGCGCCAGCAGCTTAACCGGGACTAGCGGGGTTTACGAGCAGTACTTC
>TRBJ2-7|NA|TRBD1|TRBV2
CASSGRTGPYEQYF
TGTGCCAGCAGCGGACGGACAGGACCCTACGAGCAGTACTTC
>TRBJ1-5|NA|TRBD1|TRBV7-9
CASSLGGQGRNQPQHF
TGTGCCAGCAGCTTAGGCGGACAGGGTCGGAATCAGCCCCAGCATTTT
>TRBJ2-5|few|NA|TRBV2
CASSRLVSDQETQYF
TGTGCCAGCAGTCGATTAGTAAGCGACCAAGAGACCCAGTACTTC
>TRBJ2-3|few|NA|TRBV24-1
CATSVQGGGDTQYF
TGTGCCACCAGTGTCCAGGGAGGTGGAGATACGCAGTATTTT
>TRBJ2-7|many|NA|TRBV29-1
CSVTESYYEQYF
TGCAGCGTAACCGAGTCTTACTACGAGCAGTACTTC
>TRBJ2-5|NA|TRBD2|TRBV7-8
CASSKGTSGQETQYF
TGTGCCAGCAGCAAAGGGACTAGCGGCCAAGAGACCCAGTACTTC
>TRBJ2-1|many|NA|TRBV6-6
CASKNGGFPHEQFF
TGTGCCAGCAAGAACGGAGGATTCCCCCATGAGCAGTTCTTC
>TRBJ2-3|once|NA|TRBV24-1
CATSDPSTDTQYF
TGTGCCACCAGTGATCCAAGCACAGATACGCAGTATTTT
>TRBJ2-3|NA|TRBD2|TRBV20-1
CGTTGGETDTQYF
TGCGGGACGACGGGGGGAGAAACAGATACGCAGTATTTT
>TRBJ2-1|NA|TRBD2|TRBV7-3
CASSFRLAGGDEQFF
TGTGCCAGCAGCTTTCGGCTAGCGGGAGGTGATGAGCAGTTCTTC
>TRBJ2-3|many|TRBD2|TRBV2
CASSPGTSGTTDTQYF
TGTGCCAGCAGTCCCGGGACTAGCGGGACCACAGATACGCAGTATTTT